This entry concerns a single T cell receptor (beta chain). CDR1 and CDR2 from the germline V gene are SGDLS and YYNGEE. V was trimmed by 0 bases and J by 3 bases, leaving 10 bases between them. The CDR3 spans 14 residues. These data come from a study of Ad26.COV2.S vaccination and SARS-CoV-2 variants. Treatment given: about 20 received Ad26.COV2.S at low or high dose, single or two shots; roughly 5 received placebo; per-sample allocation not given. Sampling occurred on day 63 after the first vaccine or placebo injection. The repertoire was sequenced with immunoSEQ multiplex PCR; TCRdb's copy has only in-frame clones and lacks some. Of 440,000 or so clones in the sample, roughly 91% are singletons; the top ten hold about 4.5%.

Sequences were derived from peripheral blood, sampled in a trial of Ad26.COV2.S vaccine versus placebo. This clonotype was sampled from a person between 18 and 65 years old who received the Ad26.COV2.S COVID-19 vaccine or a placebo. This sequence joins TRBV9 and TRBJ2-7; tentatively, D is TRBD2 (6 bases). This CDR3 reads CASSVGRDNYEQYF. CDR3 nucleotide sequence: TGTGCCAGCAGCGTAGGGCGGGATAACTACGAGCAGTACTTC.